A single sample gave rise to the 2 T cell receptor beta chains below, sequenced in a study of blood T cell repertoires in COVID-19. Repertoires were generated with immunoSEQ multiplex PCR, while TCRdb's copy carries only in-frame clones and drops some. The sample records over 200,000 clones, around 85% being singletons. Sample: peripheral blood. The source is a woman of 80 years or more with acute or convalescent COVID-19.

In its sample, this clone was seen a few times. The chain's CDR3 is CASSSGFLQEKLFF. Here the CDR3 DNA reads TGTGCCAGCAGCTCAGGGTTTTTGCAAGAAAAACTGTTTTTT. The genes are TRBV14 and TRBJ1-4; possible D gene TRBD1, 5 bases. Germline lookup yields CDR1 SGHDN and CDR2 FVKESK. V shed 5 bases and J shed 8 bases, with 15 bases lying between them. The CDR3 spans 14 residues.

This CDR3 reads CASSPLAGGNEQFF. CDR3 nucleotide sequence: TGTGCCAGCTCACCATTAGCGGGGGGGAATGAGCAGTTCTTC. The gene calls are TRBV18 and TRBJ2-1, with 11 bases identical to TRBD2. V shed 2 bases and J 7 bases; nucleotides not matched to a gene: 1. CDR3 length equals 14 residues. CDR1 is KGHSH and CDR2 is LQKENI in the germline V gene. The full variable domain, completed using reference TRBV18 and TRBJ2-1, is NAGVMQNPRHLVRRRGQEARLRCSPMKGHSHVYWYRQLPEEGLKFMVYLQKENIIDESGMPKERFSAEFPKEGPSILRIQQVVRGDSAAYFCASSPLAGGNEQFFGPGTRLTVL.